The 6 T cell receptor beta chains in this list originate from one sample, sequenced in a study of cytomegalovirus exposure and HLA in healthy donors. Amplification used 60 Vbeta primers and 13 Jbeta primers. TCRdb keeps only in-frame clones here, not all; method: immunoSEQ multiplex PCR. The sample has around 130,000 clones, about 78% seen once. Sequenced input: PBMCs. Source of these receptors: a human donor in good health.

The chain links TRBV4-3 to TRBJ2-7; 9 nucleotides agree with TRBD2. The CDR3 sequence is 17 residues long. V lost 1 base and J lost 3; bases outside the gene matches: 10. Germline CDR1 reads LGHNA; CDR2 reads YSLEER. This CDR3 is CASSQVAGLAPNYEQYF. The CDR3 region has the DNA TGCGCCAGCAGCCAAGTAGCCGGACTAGCGCCGAACTACGAGCAGTACTTC.

On this clone itself: Relative to the germline gene, one junction end is altered; a read error may explain this. Other nucleotide sequences in the sample specify the same CDR3. The chain employs TRBV4-1 and TRBJ1-2, with a weak D call TRBD1 (5 bases). Germline CDR1 reads MGHRA; CDR2 reads YSYEKL. This CDR3 contains 12 residues. CDR3 loop: CASSQVRGEHTF. Written as DNA, the CDR3 is TGTGCCAGCAGCCAAGTGCGGGGCGAACACACCTTC.

This rearrangement joins TRBV10-1 to TRBJ1-2, with 7 bases matching TRBD1. The CDR3 is 17 residues long. Trimming at V came to 2 bases and at J to 5 bases, leaving 14 bases not matched to a gene. Looked up from germline, CDR1 is WNHNN and CDR2 is SYGVQD (reference sequence). CDR3 nucleotide sequence: TGCGCCAGCAGTGAGCCCGGGACAGCCCTTCGGGGGTATGGCTACACCTTC. Encoded protein: CASSEPGTALRGYGYTF.

The chain combines TRBV5-1 with TRBJ2-3; 12 bases are shared with TRBD1. This CDR3 is 16 amino acids long. Germline V lookup: CDR1 SGHRS, CDR2 YFSETQ. Trimming removed 0 bases from V and 4 bases from J; junction bases left unmatched: 3. For the CDR3, the DNA is TGCGCCAGCAGCTTGGGGGACAGGGGGCGTCCAGATACGCAGTATTTT. Translation gives CASSLGDRGRPDTQYF.

This sequence joins TRBV6-5 and TRBJ2-1; perhaps TRBD1 as D (5 bases). The V and J ends lost 3 bases and 9 bases respectively, with 12 bases between them. The germline V gene encodes CDR1 MNHEY and CDR2 SVGAGI. The CDR3 sequence is 13 residues long. The CDR3, as DNA: TGTGCCAGCAGTTATAAGCTAGGGGTTGAGCAGTTCTTC. Its translation is CASSYKLGVEQFF.

The chain combines TRBV7-3 with TRBJ2-2; 9 bases match TRBD1. The CDR3 extends over 15 amino acids. V was clipped by 6 bases and J by 0 bases; unmatched bases: 2. Germline V gene sequence: CDR1 SGHTA, CDR2 FQGTGA. The CDR3 nucleotides read TGTGCCAGCAGTCGGACAGGGGCGAACACCGGGGAGCTGTTTTTT. Its translation is CASSRTGANTGELFF.